The 18 T cell receptor beta chains below were found in one sample sequenced in a study of OX40 agonist ivuxolimab in advanced cancers. TCRdb keeps only in-frame clones here, not all; method: immunoSEQ multiplex PCR. This repertoire shows tens of thousands of clones, around 83% found once; its top ten account for 1.4%. The sample consisted of CD4+ or CD8+ T cells sorted from blood, taken in a trial of the OX40 agonist ivuxolimab. The receptors derive from an adult with an advanced solid tumor such as melanoma, head and neck, liver or kidney cancer.

V usage is TRBV5-1 and J usage is TRBJ2-3; 8 bases are a match to TRBD2. The germline V gene encodes CDR1 SGHRS and CDR2 YFSETQ. V lost 5 bases, J lost 0 bases, and 5 bases stayed unmatched. This CDR3 has 15 amino acids. The CDR3 loop reads CASRVSGASTDTQYF. CDR3 coding DNA: TGCGCCAGCAGAGTTAGCGGGGCTAGCACAGATACGCAGTATTTT.

This chain links TRBV6-1 with TRBJ1-1; D remains ambiguous. The ends were cut back, 6 bases at V and 3 bases at J, with 11 bases in the middle. The CDR3 runs to 13 residues. Germline V CDR1 and CDR2: MNHNS, SASEGT. This CDR3 reads CASSTFRDTEAFF. The CDR3, as DNA: TGTGCCAGCAGCACTTTCCGGGACACTGAAGCTTTCTTT.

CDR3 sequence: CASSFSTQGTGGVGEQFF. CDR3 DNA: TGTGCCAGCTCTTTTTCGACCCAGGGGACAGGGGGCGTTGGTGAGCAGTTCTTC. The V call is TRBV2, the J call TRBJ2-1, with 12 bases aligning to TRBD1. The ends lost 8 bases at V and 9 bases at J; junction bases unmatched: 20. Germline CDR1 and CDR2: SNHLY and FYNNEI. The CDR3 consists of 18 residues.

V usage is TRBV18 and J usage is TRBJ1-6; possible D gene TRBD1, 6 bases. CDR3 size: 14 residues. The V and J ends lost 3 bases and 13 bases respectively, with 16 bases between them. Per the germline V gene, CDR1 is KGHSH and CDR2 is LQKENI. CDR3: CASSPRQDPPPLHF. DNA for the CDR3: TGTGCCAGCTCACCGCGACAGGATCCCCCTCCCCTCCACTTT.

This chain connects TRBV6-1 to TRBJ2-2, with 10 nucleotides matching TRBD1. The J segment lost 2 bases and the V segment lost 4 bases, leaving 13 bases of the junction unmatched. The CDR3 extends over 19 amino acids. Germline CDR1 MNHNS, CDR2 SASEGT. CDR3 region: CASSGIRAGTGVNTGELFF. The CDR3 DNA is TGTGCCAGCAGTGGAATCCGGGCCGGGACAGGGGTAAACACCGGGGAGCTGTTTTTT.

This clone was observed once. The chain carries TRBV6-1 and TRBJ2-1; D is unclear. Trimming shortened V by 4 bases and J by 0 bases, and 10 bases separated the two germline ends. CDR1 and CDR2 from the germline V gene are MNHNS and SASEGT. CDR3 length: 15 residues. CDR3 loop: CASSASRSSYNEQFF. As DNA, the CDR3 is TGTGCCAGCAGTGCGTCCCGCAGCTCCTACAATGAGCAGTTCTTC.

CDR3 loop: CASSPGPSDEQFF. The CDR3 DNA reads as TGTGCCAGCAGTCCTGGGCCGAGCGATGAGCAGTTCTTC. The genes are TRBV6-1 and TRBJ2-1, with D unclear. Germline V gives CDR1 MNHNS, CDR2 SASEGT. The CDR3 has 13 amino acids. V was cut by 5 bases and J by 8 bases, with 13 bases left in between.

J is TRBJ2-7 and V is TRBV7-8, with a weak D call TRBD2 (6 bases). The ends were cut back, 3 bases at V and 4 bases at J, with 10 bases in the middle. Germline V gene data show CDR1 as SGHVS and CDR2 as FQNEAQ. The length of the CDR3 is 13 residues. In DNA form, the CDR3 reads TGTGCCAGCAGCTTTTCGGGGGATTACGAGCAGTACTTC. It is translated as CASSFSGDYEQYF.

The rearrangement uses TRBV27 and TRBJ2-1; TRBD2 matches 15 bases. Trimming removed 11 bases from V and 2 bases from J; junction bases left unmatched: 13. From germline, CDR1 is MNHEY and CDR2 SMNVEV (reference sequence). This CDR3 region has 18 residues. The CDR3 DNA is TGTGCCCGACTGATATCGGGACTAGCGGGGGGACCCTACAATGAGCAGTTCTTC. It is translated as CARLISGLAGGPYNEQFF.

J is TRBJ1-3 and V is TRBV7-2; tentatively, D is TRBD1 (6 bases). This CDR3 contains 17 residues. Trimming removed 1 base at V and 4 bases at J, with 17 bases between. In germline, CDR1 is SGHTA, CDR2 FQGNSA. CDR3 in amino acids: CASSLGTPGAPGNTIYF. CDR3 DNA sequence: TGTGCCAGCAGCTTAGGAACCCCGGGGGCGCCGGGAAACACCATATATTTT.

CDR3 protein: CASSYSRDSYTQYF. The CDR3 DNA is TGTGCCAGCAGTTACTCGAGGGACTCCTATACGCAGTATTTT. The gene calls are TRBV6-6 and TRBJ2-3, with D perhaps matching TRBD2 (6 bases). Trimming took 0 bases from V and 7 from J, leaving 11 bases between them. CDR1 MNHNY and CDR2 SVGAGI come from the germline V gene (reference sequence). This CDR3 has 14 amino acids.

The chain couples TRBV18 to TRBJ1-1; TRBD1 might be the D (6 bases). CDR1 KGHSH and CDR2 LQKENI come from the germline V gene. There are 13 residues in the CDR3. Trimming cost V 6 bases and J 11 bases, with 19 bases left between them. In nucleotides, the CDR3 is TGTGCCAGCTCCCTACAGGGTCTAGATTCGGCTTTCTTT. As protein: CASSLQGLDSAFF.

The chain combines TRBV19 with TRBJ1-6, with D perhaps matching TRBD1 (5 bases). Germline V lookup: CDR1 LNHDA, CDR2 SQIVND (reference sequence). With 2 bases removed from V and 7 bases from J, the gap between germline ends came to 12 bases. This CDR3 has 15 amino acids. CDR3 loop: CASSITGRENSPLHF. In DNA, the CDR3 is TGTGCCAGTAGTATAACGGGACGGGAAAATTCACCCCTCCACTTT.

The chain is built from TRBV7-9 and TRBJ2-3; D not resolved. V shed 4 bases and J shed 6 bases, with 8 bases lying between them. Germline CDR1 and CDR2: SEHNR and FQNEAQ (reference sequence). CDR3 size: 12 residues. CDR3 sequence: CASSSPADTQYF. The CDR3 DNA sequence: TGTGCCAGCAGCTCACCCGCGGATACGCAGTATTTT. Filled out from reference TRBV7-9 and TRBJ2-3, the complete variable domain reads DTGVSQNPRHKITKRGQNVTFRCDPISEHNRLYWYRQTLGQGPEFLTYFQNEAQLEKSRLLSDRFSAERPKGSFSTLEIQRTEQGDSAMYLCASSSPADTQYFGPGTRLTVL.

The rearrangement joins TRBV5-4 to TRBJ2-5; TRBD2 aligns across 11 bases. The CDR3 spans 15 residues. V gave up 4 bases and J gave up 2 bases; unmatched junction bases: 4. CDR1 is SGHNT and CDR2 is YYREEE in the germline V gene (reference sequence). The DNA of the CDR3 is TGTGCCAGCAGCCGGGTAGCGGGGGGGCAAGAGACCCAGTACTTC. Translating gives CASSRVAGGQETQYF.

The V and J genes are TRBV5-1 and TRBJ2-2, with D unresolved. The CDR3 is made up of 14 amino acids. CDR1 and CDR2 (germline): SGHRS, YFSETQ. The V gene lost 0 bases and the J gene lost 3 bases, with 6 bases spanning the gap. The CDR3 spells CASSLAGDTGELFF. CDR3 DNA sequence: TGCGCCAGCAGCTTGGCGGGTGACACCGGGGAGCTGTTTTTT.

For the CDR3, the DNA is TGTGCCAGCAGTTACGACGCAGGCGGCTATGGCTACACCTTC. This gives the protein CASSYDAGGYGYTF. J is TRBJ1-2 and V is TRBV6-6; no firm D call. The V gene's germline CDR1 is MNHNY and CDR2 SVGAGI (reference sequence). The CDR3 runs to 14 residues. The V gene lost 2 bases and the J gene lost 4 bases, with 11 bases spanning the gap.

The rearrangement links TRBV5-1 to TRBJ1-1, with D maybe TRBD1 (5 bases). Trimming took off 0 bases at V and 6 bases at J, with 9 bases between the two ends. The CDR3 covers 13 residues. Germline V gene sequence: CDR1 SGHRS, CDR2 YFSETQ. The CDR3 sequence is CASSLAWGAEAFF. The DNA for the CDR3 is TGCGCCAGCAGCTTGGCATGGGGGGCTGAAGCTTTCTTT.